The 13 T cell receptor beta chains given below trace back to one sample, sequenced in a study of T-cell reconstitution after alpha-beta-depleted transplantation in children. Unique molecular identifiers were built into the TCRbeta library. One entry per CDR3 protein results from TCRdb running MiXCR on the PCR reads. The top ten clones hold around 0.8% of a sample with 550,000 to 800,000 distinct CDR3 sequences, under 15% of them seen once. Material: PBMCs, obtained before TCRalphabeta/CD19-depleted stem cell transplant. Source of these receptors: a girl aged 2 to 10 with congenital amegakaryocytic thrombocytopenia, due to receive a stem cell transplant.

This clonotype has only a few counts. The chain carries TRBV4-1 and TRBJ2-7; D ambiguous. Trimming took 4 bases from V and 7 from J, leaving 14 bases between them. The CDR3 loop spans 13 amino acids. Germline-derived CDR1 and CDR2 are MGHRA and YSYEKL. DNA of the CDR3: TGCGCCAGCAGCCCTAATCTTGTCGGGGAGCAGTACTTC. Its protein is CASSPNLVGEQYF.

The chain joins TRBV11-2 to TRBJ2-2; 8 bases are shared with TRBD2. The CDR3 is made up of 19 amino acids. V lost 1 base, J lost 5 bases, and 15 bases stayed unmatched. Per germline, CDR1 SGHAT and CDR2 FQNNGV. The DNA of the CDR3 is TGTGCCAGCAGCTTAGGCCCGTATACCACGTCTAGCGGGACCGGGGAGCTGTTTTTT. Protein sequence: CASSLGPYTTSSGTGELFF.

The sample holds a few counts of this clonotype. The chain employs TRBV9 and TRBJ2-3, with a possible D match to TRBD2 (6 bases). Trimming took off 0 bases at V and 6 bases at J, with 11 bases between the two ends. Germline V lookup: CDR1 SGDLS, CDR2 YYNGEE. CDR3 length: 14 residues. CDR3 sequence reads: CASSVASSGDTQYF. Here the CDR3 DNA reads TGTGCCAGCAGCGTAGCTAGTAGCGGTGATACGCAGTATTTT.

This clonotype was counted many times. The V and J genes are TRBV29-1 and TRBJ2-1; possibly TRBD1 for D (5 bases). The CDR3 has 14 amino acids. Trimming stripped 7 bases from V and 6 bases from J, with 19 bases between. From germline, CDR1 is SQVTM and CDR2 ANQGSEA. The CDR3: CSDTDADKGNEQFF. DNA of the CDR3: TGCAGCGACACCGACGCGGACAAGGGCAATGAGCAGTTCTTC.

At least ten counts were recorded for this clonotype. V usage is TRBV20-1 and J usage is TRBJ2-1, with TRBD2 matching over 7 bases. Germline assignment: CDR1 DFQATT and CDR2 SNEGSKA (reference sequence). The CDR3 extends over 15 amino acids. The junction had 12 bases not matched to a gene; V was cut back by 3 bases and J by 7 bases. Here the CDR3 DNA reads TGCAGTGCTAGTCCGGGAGGTACCTTTGTGAATGAGCAGTTCTTC. The encoded protein is CSASPGGTFVNEQFF.

This clonotype was recorded many times. The V call is TRBV5-1, the J call TRBJ2-1; weak D call: TRBD2 (6 bases). V dropped 0 bases and J dropped 8 bases, with 15 bases sitting between them. CDR1 SGHRS and CDR2 YFSETQ come from the germline V gene. There are 15 residues in the CDR3. Here the CDR3 reads CASSLEGGKLYEQFF. The DNA for the CDR3 is TGCGCCAGCAGCTTGGAGGGCGGGAAGTTGTATGAGCAGTTCTTC.

Comments on this clonotype: A much larger clone sits a single nucleotide away, making a read error possible. The chain recombines TRBV27 with TRBJ2-7; unclear D gene. The CDR3 totals 10 residues. The V and J ends lost 7 bases and 1 base respectively, with 2 bases between them. Germline loops: CDR1 MNHEY, CDR2 SMNVEV (reference sequence). CDR3 sequence reads: CASKSYEQYF. The CDR3, as DNA: TGTGCCAGCAAGTCCTACGAGCAGTACTTC.

The chain has TRBV28 and TRBJ1-1; TRBD1 matches at 8 bases. This CDR3 is 13 amino acids long. J gave up 6 bases and V 10 bases, and 10 bases lay outside the gene matches. Germline V gives CDR1 MDHEN, CDR2 SYDVKM. The CDR3 nucleotides read TGTGCCACTAGGACAGGGCGAATCCCTGAAGCTTTCTTT. Residues: CATRTGRIPEAFF.

The chain links TRBV12-3 or TRBV12-4 to TRBJ1-1; no clear D. The ends were cut back, 6 bases at V and 2 bases at J, with 10 bases in the middle. The CDR3 has 13 amino acids. The CDR3 reads CASSGAFNTEAFF. The CDR3 region has the DNA TGTGCCAGCAGCGGAGCCTTTAACACTGAAGCTTTCTTT.

The chain joins TRBV6-1 to TRBJ2-7; 9 nucleotides line up with TRBD1. Germline V gives CDR1 MNHNS, CDR2 SASEGT. V was pared by 11 bases and J by 0 bases, with 5 bases of the junction left unmatched. The CDR3 runs 13 residues. This CDR3 reads CAYRDRASYEQYF. The CDR3 nucleotides read TGTGCCTACAGGGACAGGGCCTCCTACGAGCAGTACTTC.

This clonotype was recorded many times. The chain uses TRBV12-3 or TRBV12-4 and TRBJ1-2, with D uncertain. The CDR3 loop spans 14 amino acids. V lost 5 bases to trimming and J lost 5 bases, with 15 bases between them. The CDR3 nucleotides read TGTGCCAGCAGTACTCGTTCTTTCTGGTATGGCTACACCTTC. It encodes CASSTRSFWYGYTF.

This clonotype occurred many times. The V call is TRBV20-1, the J call TRBJ2-7; 15 nucleotides line up with TRBD2. V was pared by 6 bases and J by 1 base, with 1 base of the junction left unmatched. Germline lookup yields CDR1 DFQATT and CDR2 SNEGSKA (reference sequence). There are 14 residues in the CDR3. The CDR3 loop reads CSAGTSGRSYEQYF. For the CDR3, the DNA is TGCAGTGCCGGGACTAGCGGGAGGTCCTACGAGCAGTACTTC.

This CDR3 is CASSLADGSVDTQYF. In nucleotides, the CDR3 is TGCGCCAGCAGCTTGGCGGACGGGAGCGTAGATACGCAGTATTTT. The chain employs TRBV5-1 and TRBJ2-3; a weak D match, TRBD2 (6 bases). CDR1 and CDR2 (germline): SGHRS, YFSETQ. This CDR3 is 15 amino acids long. Trimming stripped 0 bases from V and 5 bases from J, with 13 bases between.